The 16 T cell receptor beta chains below were found in one sample sequenced in a study of blood T cell repertoires in COVID-19. This table comes from immunoSEQ multiplex PCR, and its TCRdb copy is limited to in-frame clones, with some not included. The data contain over 200,000 clones, about nine tenths of them singletons. Sequencing was carried out using peripheral blood. These receptors all stem from a man in his thirties or forties with COVID-19, enrolled during active disease.

This chain links TRBV7-2 with TRBJ2-1; 7 bases fit TRBD1. The V segment lost 3 bases and the J segment 9 bases; nucleotides outside the gene matches: 14. Germline values: CDR1 SGHTA, CDR2 FQGNSA. There are 16 residues in the CDR3. The CDR3 DNA follows: TGTGCCAGCAGCTTTTACGCCGGGACAGCCTCGGGTGAGCAGTTCTTC. This codes for CASSFYAGTASGEQFF.

This rearrangement joins TRBV30 to TRBJ1-5; D is ambiguous. Trimming took 0 bases from V and 5 from J, leaving 8 bases between them. From germline, CDR1 is GTSNPN and CDR2 SVGIG (reference sequence). This CDR3 has 13 residues. CDR3 amino acids: CAWSVHPHQPQHF. The CDR3 DNA is TGTGCCTGGAGTGTACATCCGCATCAGCCCCAGCATTTT.

The chain combines TRBV4-3 with TRBJ1-2, with a possible D match to TRBD1 (6 bases). Germline-derived CDR1 and CDR2 are LGHNA and YSLEER. V was trimmed by 3 bases and J by 0 bases, leaving 11 bases between them. This CDR3 comprises 15 residues. The CDR3 DNA sequence: TGCGCCAGCAGCCACCGACAGGAGTCTAACTATGGCTACACCTTC. Amino acid sequence: CASSHRQESNYGYTF.

The rearrangement joins TRBV27 to TRBJ2-4; TRBD2 might be the D (7 bases). V was trimmed by 3 bases and J by 16 bases, leaving 28 bases between them. From germline, CDR1 is MNHEY and CDR2 SMNVEV (reference sequence). The CDR3 extends over 16 amino acids. The CDR3 reads CASSFAGGQGFGSFYF. As DNA, the CDR3 is TGTGCCAGCAGTTTCGCCGGGGGGCAGGGGTTTGGCTCATTTTACTTC.

Note on this clone: It is unclear where the CDR3 begins or ends on the DNA, so no DNA is shown, and the CDR3 is as TCRdb lists it. This rearrangement joins TRBV9 to TRBJ2-7; the tabulated D call, TRBD1, remains unverified against the DNA. Germline V gives CDR1 SGDLS, CDR2 YYNGEE. The CDR3 numbers 15 amino acids, ends counted. CDR3 sequence: CASSVGPGQLYEQYF.

J is TRBJ1-1 and V is TRBV6-1; D unclear. CDR3 length: 17 amino acids. Trimming cost V 2 bases and J 3 bases, with 19 bases left between them. The germline gives CDR1 MNHNS, CDR2 SASEGT. The CDR3 bases are TGTGCCAGCAGTGAAATCGGCTGGGCAGGCGGGGACACTGAAGCTTTCTTT. Translated: CASSEIGWAGGDTEAFF.

This clone was seen only a few times. The chain recombines TRBV10-3 with TRBJ1-5, with D tentatively TRBD1 (5 bases). V gave up 4 bases and J gave up 4 bases, with 8 bases separating them. The CDR3 covers 13 residues. Looked up from germline, CDR1 is ENHRY and CDR2 is SYGVKD. CDR3 residues: CAISVQENQPQHF. CDR3 DNA: TGTGCCATCAGTGTACAGGAGAATCAGCCCCAGCATTTT.

J is TRBJ2-7 and V is TRBV9, with 9 bases that match TRBD1. V was pared by 2 bases and J by 3 bases, with 3 bases of the junction left unmatched. The germline gives CDR1 SGDLS, CDR2 YYNGEE. The CDR3 has 14 amino acids. Here the CDR3 DNA reads TGTGCCAGCAGCGTGACAGGGGGTGACTACGAGCAGTACTTC. Translation gives CASSVTGGDYEQYF.

This chain uses TRBV6-5 with TRBJ1-1; D perhaps matches TRBD1 (5 bases). Germline V lookup: CDR1 MNHEY, CDR2 SVGAGI. The CDR3 runs to 15 residues. Trimming pared 2 bases from V and 4 bases from J, leaving 14 bases between. The CDR3 DNA follows: TGTGCCAGCAGTTACAGTGTGGGGGGAAGCACTGAAGCTTTCTTT. It translates to CASSYSVGGSTEAFF.

This chain connects TRBV24-1 to TRBJ2-1; 9 bases line up with TRBD1. This CDR3 region has 14 residues. Trimming at V came to 7 bases and at J to 4 bases, leaving 4 bases not matched to a gene. CDR1 and CDR2 (germline): KGHDR, SFDVKD. DNA of the CDR3: TGTGCCACCAGCCTCGGGACAGGGTACAATGAGCAGTTCTTC. This encodes CATSLGTGYNEQFF.

The rearrangement uses TRBV7-9 and TRBJ2-4, with 8 bases lining up with TRBD1. CDR1 and CDR2 from the germline V gene are SEHNR and FQNEAQ (reference sequence). V was clipped by 4 bases and J by 6 bases; unmatched bases: 5. CDR3 length: 14 amino acids. CDR3 loop: CASSSGQGRNIQYF. The CDR3 DNA reads as TGTGCCAGCAGCTCCGGACAGGGAAGAAACATTCAGTACTTC.

The chain carries TRBV2 and TRBJ2-7, with TRBD1 identical over 8 bases. V was pared by 5 bases and J by 3 bases, with 0 bases of the junction left unmatched. The CDR3 has 12 amino acids. From germline, CDR1 is SNHLY and CDR2 FYNNEI. The CDR3 DNA reads as TGTGCCAGCAGTACAGGGGGCTACGAGCAGTACTTC. It yields the protein CASSTGGYEQYF.

The chain has TRBV19 and TRBJ2-7, with 10 bases that match TRBD2. The V gene end was trimmed by 6 bases and the J gene end by 0 bases; junction bases not matched to a gene: 5. The germline V gene has CDR1 LNHDA and CDR2 SQIVND (reference sequence). The CDR3 consists of 15 residues. CDR3 bases: TGTGCCAGTAGACCGGGACTAGCGTCCTCCTACGAGCAGTACTTC. Encoded protein: CASRPGLASSYEQYF.

The gene calls are TRBV7-2 and TRBJ1-4, with D uncertain. Germline lookup yields CDR1 SGHTA and CDR2 FQGNSA. V was pared by 1 base and J by 4 bases, with 10 bases between. The CDR3 runs to 15 residues. In DNA form, the CDR3 reads TGTGCCAGCAGCTTAGGGGCAGCCAATAATGAAAAACTGTTTTTT. Translating gives CASSLGAANNEKLFF.

This rearrangement joins TRBV7-9 to TRBJ1-5, with D maybe TRBD1 (5 bases). With 1 base removed from V and 6 bases from J, the gap between germline ends came to 7 bases. Germline V CDR1 and CDR2: SEHNR, FQNEAQ (reference sequence). The CDR3 runs to 13 residues. Written as DNA, the CDR3 is TGTGCCAGCAGCTTAGGAAGGGGTCAGCCCCAGCATTTT. Translated: CASSLGRGQPQHF.

The genes are TRBV19 and TRBJ2-7; TRBD1 matches at 11 bases. V shed 4 bases, J shed 4 bases, and the junction held 3 bases outside the gene matches. Germline V gene lookup returns CDR1 LNHDA and CDR2 SQIVND (reference sequence). The CDR3 loop spans 14 amino acids. As DNA, the CDR3 is TGTGCCAGTAGTAACGGACAGGGGGCTTACGAGCAGTACTTC. It encodes CASSNGQGAYEQYF.